This T cell receptor (beta chain) originates from a study of T cells in Graves' hyperthyroidism and ophthalmopathy. Patients were aged 18 to 65, had disease duration under 2 months, and had newly diagnosed hyperthyroidism. Not enrolled were patients with uncontrolled infection, other autoimmune disease, pregnancy or lactation. RNA transcripts were the template for amplifying TCR beta CDR3 regions. The HTBI primer set was used in a first-round RT-PCR of the TCR CDR3. MiXCR, run by TCRdb on the multiplex PCR reads, gives a single entry per CDR3 protein. The sample records under 450,000 distinct CDR3 sequences, about 13% being singletons. Overall study findings and caveats: Blood held most thyroid clonotypes expanded above 0.001 frequency.

V dropped 1 base and J dropped 2 bases, with 13 bases sitting between them. The CDR3 is 16 residues long. In germline, CDR1 is SGHAT, CDR2 FQNNGV. This clonotype came up a few times. Its antigen is not identified. This rearrangement joins TRBV11-2 to TRBJ2-3; possibly TRBD1 for D (5 bases). Sequenced material: blood. The sequence was collected from a man aged 25-45 years with Graves' hyperthyroidism that later progressed to Graves' ophthalmopathy. CDR3 DNA: TGTGCCAGCAGCTTAGGGCTTGGGGCCTACACAGATACGCAGTATTTT. It yields the protein CASSLGLGAYTDTQYF.